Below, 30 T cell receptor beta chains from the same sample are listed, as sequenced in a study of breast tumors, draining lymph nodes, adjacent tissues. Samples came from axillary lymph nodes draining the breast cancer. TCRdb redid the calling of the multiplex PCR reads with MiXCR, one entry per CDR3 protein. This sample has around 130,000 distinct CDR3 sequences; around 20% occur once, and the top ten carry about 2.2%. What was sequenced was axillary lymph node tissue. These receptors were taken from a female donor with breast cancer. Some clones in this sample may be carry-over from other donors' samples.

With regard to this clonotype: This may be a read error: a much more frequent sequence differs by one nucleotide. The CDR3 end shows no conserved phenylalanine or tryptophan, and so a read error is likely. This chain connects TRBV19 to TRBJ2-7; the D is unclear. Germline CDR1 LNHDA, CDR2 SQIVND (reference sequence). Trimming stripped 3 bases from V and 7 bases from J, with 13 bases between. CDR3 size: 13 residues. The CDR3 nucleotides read TGTGCCAGTAGTATGGGTCTCTCTACGGAGCAGTACTCC. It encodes CASSMGLSTEQYS.

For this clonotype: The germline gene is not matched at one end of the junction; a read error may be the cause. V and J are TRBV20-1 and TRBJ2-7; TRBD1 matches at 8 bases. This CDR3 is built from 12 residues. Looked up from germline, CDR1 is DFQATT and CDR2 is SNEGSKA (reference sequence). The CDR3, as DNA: TGCAGCGCGACAGGGGCCTCCTACGAGCAGTACTTT. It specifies CSATGASYEQYF.

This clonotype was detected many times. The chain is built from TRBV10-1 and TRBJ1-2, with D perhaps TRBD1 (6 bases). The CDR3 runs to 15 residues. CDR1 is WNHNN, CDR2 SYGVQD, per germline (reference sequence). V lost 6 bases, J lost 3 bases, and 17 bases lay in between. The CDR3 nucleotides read TGCGCCAGCAGAGTTTTACAGGGCCTCTACTATGGCTACACCTTC. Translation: CASRVLQGLYYGYTF.

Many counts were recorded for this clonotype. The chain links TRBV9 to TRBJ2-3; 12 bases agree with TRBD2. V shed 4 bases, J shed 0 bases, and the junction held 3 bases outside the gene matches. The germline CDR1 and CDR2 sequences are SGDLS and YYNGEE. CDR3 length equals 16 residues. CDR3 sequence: CASSSGTSGSTDTQYF. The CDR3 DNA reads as TGTGCCAGCAGCAGCGGGACTAGCGGGAGCACAGATACGCAGTATTTT.

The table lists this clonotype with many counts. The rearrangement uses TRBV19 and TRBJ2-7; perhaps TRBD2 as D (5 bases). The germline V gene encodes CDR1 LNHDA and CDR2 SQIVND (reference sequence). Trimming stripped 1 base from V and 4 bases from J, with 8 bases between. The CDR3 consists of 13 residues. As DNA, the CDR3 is TGTGCCAGTAGTATAGTCGAGGGATACGAGCAGTACTTC. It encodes CASSIVEGYEQYF. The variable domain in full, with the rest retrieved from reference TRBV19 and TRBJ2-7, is DGGITQSPKYLFRKEGQNVTLSCEQNLNHDAMYWYRQDPGQGLRLIYYSQIVNDFQKGDIAEGYSVSREKKESFPLTVTSAQKNPTAFYLCASSIVEGYEQYFGPGTRLTVT.

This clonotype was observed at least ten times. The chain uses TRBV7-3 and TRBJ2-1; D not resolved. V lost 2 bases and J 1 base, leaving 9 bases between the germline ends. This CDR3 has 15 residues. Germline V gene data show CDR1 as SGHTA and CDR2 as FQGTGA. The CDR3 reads CASSLEGQSYNEQFF. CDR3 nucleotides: TGTGCCAGCAGCTTAGAAGGTCAATCCTACAATGAGCAGTTCTTC.

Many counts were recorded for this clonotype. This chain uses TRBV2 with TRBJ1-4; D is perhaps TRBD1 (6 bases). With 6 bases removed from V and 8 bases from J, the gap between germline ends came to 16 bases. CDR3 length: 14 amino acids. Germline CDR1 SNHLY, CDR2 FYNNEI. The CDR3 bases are TGTGCCAGCAGGTTACAGGGATTGATCGAAAAACTGTTTTTT. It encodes CASRLQGLIEKLFF.

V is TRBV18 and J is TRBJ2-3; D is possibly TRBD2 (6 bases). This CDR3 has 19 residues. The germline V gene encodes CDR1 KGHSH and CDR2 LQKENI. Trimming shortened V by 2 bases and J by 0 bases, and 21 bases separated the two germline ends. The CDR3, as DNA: TGTGCCAGCTCACCAAGAGGGCGGGATCCAGCAGAGAGCACAGATACGCAGTATTTT. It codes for CASSPRGRDPAESTDTQYF.

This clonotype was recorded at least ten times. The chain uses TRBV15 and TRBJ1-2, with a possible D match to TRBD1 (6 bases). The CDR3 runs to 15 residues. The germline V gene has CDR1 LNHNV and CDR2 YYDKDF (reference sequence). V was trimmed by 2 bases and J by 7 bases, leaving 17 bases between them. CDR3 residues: CATSRPLQGIAGYTF. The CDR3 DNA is TGTGCCACCAGCAGACCTCTGCAGGGGATCGCTGGCTACACCTTC.

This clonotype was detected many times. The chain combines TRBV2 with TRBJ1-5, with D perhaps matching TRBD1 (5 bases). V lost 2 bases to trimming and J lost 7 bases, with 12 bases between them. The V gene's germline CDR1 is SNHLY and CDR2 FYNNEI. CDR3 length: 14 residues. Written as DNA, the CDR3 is TGTGCCAGCAGTGAAATGGGGACCGGGCAGCCCCAGCATTTT. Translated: CASSEMGTGQPQHF.

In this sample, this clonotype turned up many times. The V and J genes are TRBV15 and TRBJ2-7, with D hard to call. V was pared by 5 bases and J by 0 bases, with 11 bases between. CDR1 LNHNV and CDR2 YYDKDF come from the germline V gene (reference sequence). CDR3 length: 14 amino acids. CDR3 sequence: CATSELTGSYEQYF. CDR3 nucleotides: TGTGCCACCAGCGAACTTACTGGCTCCTACGAGCAGTACTTC.

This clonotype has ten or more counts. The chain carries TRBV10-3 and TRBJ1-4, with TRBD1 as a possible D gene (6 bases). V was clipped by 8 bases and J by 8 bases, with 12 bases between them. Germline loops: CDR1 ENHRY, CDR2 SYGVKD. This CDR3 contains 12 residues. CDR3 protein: CAISKGGEKLFF. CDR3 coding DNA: TGTGCCATCTCCAAGGGGGGCGAAAAACTGTTTTTT.

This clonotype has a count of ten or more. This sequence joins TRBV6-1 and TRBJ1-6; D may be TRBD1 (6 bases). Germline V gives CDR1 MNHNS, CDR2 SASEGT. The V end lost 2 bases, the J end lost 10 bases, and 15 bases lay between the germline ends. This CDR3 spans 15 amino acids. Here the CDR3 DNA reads TGTGCCAGCAGTGAATCGGGGGGGCAGGGGTCACCCCTCCACTTT. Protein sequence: CASSESGGQGSPLHF.

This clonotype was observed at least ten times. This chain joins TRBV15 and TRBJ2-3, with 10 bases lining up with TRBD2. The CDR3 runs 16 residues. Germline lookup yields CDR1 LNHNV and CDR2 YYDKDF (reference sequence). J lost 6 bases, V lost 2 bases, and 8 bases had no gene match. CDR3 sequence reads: CATSRSGLAVWDTQYF. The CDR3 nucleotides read TGTGCCACCAGCAGATCCGGACTAGCGGTATGGGATACGCAGTATTTT. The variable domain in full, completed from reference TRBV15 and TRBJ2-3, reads DAMVIQNPRYQVTQFGKPVTLSCSQTLNHNVMYWYQQKSSQAPKLLFHYYDKDFNNEADTPDNFQSRRPNTSFCFLDIRSPGLGDTAMYLCATSRSGLAVWDTQYFGPGTRLTVL.

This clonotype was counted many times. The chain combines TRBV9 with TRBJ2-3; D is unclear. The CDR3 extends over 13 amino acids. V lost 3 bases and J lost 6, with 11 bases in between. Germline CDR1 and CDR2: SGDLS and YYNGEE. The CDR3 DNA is TGTGCCAGCAGCGCCCTGACCCCTGATACGCAGTATTTT. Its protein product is CASSALTPDTQYF. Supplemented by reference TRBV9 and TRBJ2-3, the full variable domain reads DSGVTQTPKHLITATGQRVTLRCSPRSGDLSVYWYQQSLDQGLQFLIQYYNGEERAKGNILERFSAQQFPDLHSELNLSSLELGDSALYFCASSALTPDTQYFGPGTRLTVL.

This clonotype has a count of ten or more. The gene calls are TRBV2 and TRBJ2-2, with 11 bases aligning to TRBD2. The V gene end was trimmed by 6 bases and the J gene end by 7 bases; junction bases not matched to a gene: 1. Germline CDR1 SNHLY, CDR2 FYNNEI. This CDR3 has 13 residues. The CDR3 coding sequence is TGTGCCAGCAGGGGGACTAGCGGCGGGGAGCTGTTTTTT. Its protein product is CASRGTSGGELFF.

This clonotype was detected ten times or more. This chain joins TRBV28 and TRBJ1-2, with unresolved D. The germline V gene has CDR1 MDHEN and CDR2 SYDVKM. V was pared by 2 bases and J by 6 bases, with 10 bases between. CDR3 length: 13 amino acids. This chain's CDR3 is CASSLGGMHGYTF. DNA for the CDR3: TGTGCCAGCAGTTTAGGAGGGATGCATGGCTACACCTTC.

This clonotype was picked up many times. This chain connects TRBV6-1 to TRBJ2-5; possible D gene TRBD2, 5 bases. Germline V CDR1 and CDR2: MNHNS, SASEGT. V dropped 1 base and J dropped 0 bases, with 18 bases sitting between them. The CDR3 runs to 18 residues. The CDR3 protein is CASSEGSYQRRNQETQYF. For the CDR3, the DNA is TGTGCCAGCAGTGAAGGAAGTTATCAGCGGAGGAACCAAGAGACCCAGTACTTC.

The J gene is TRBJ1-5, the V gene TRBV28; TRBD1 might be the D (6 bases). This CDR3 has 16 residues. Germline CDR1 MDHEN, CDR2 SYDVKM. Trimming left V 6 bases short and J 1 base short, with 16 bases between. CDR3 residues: CASRPTGILSNQPQHF. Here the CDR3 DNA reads TGTGCCAGCAGGCCCACAGGGATCTTAAGCAATCAGCCCCAGCATTTT. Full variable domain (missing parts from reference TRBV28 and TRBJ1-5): DVKVTQSSRYLVKRTGEKVFLECVQDMDHENMFWYRQDPGLGLRLIYFSYDVKMKEKGDIPEGYSVSREKKERFSLILESASTNQTSMYLCASRPTGILSNQPQHFGDGTRLSIL.

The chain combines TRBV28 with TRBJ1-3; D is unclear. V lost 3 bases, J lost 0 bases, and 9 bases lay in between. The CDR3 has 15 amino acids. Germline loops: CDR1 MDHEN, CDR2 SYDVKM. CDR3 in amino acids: CASSFVQTSGNTIYF. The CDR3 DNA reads TGTGCCAGCAGTTTTGTACAGACCTCTGGAAACACCATATATTTT.

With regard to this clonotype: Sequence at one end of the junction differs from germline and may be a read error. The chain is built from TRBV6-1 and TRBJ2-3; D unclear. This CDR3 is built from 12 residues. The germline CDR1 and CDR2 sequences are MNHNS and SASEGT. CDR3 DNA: TGTGCCAGCAGTCAAGCCCAAGATACGCAGTATTTT. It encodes CASSQAQDTQYF.

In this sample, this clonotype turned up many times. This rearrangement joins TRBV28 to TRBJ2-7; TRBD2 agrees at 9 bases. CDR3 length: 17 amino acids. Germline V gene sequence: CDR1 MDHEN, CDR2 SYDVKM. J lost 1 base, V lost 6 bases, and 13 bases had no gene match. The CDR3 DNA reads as TGTGCCAGCAGCTCTCATGGTAGCGGGAGTTATTCCTACGAGCAGTACTTC. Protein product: CASSSHGSGSYSYEQYF.

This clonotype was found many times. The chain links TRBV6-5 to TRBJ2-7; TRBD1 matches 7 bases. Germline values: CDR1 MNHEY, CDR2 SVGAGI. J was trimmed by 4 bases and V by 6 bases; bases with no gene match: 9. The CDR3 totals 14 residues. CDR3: CASSLRQGEYEQYF. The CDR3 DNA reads TGTGCCAGCAGCTTGCGACAGGGTGAATACGAGCAGTACTTC.

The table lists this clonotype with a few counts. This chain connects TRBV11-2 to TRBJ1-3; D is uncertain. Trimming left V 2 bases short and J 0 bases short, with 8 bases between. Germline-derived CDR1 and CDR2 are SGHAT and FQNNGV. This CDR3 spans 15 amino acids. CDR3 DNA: TGTGCCAGCAGCTTATCGACCGGCTCTGGAAACACCATATATTTT. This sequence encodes CASSLSTGSGNTIYF.

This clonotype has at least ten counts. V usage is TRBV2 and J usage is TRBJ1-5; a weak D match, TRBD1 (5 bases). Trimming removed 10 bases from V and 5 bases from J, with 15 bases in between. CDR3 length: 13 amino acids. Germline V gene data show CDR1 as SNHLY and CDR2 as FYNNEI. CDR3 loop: CATSGLTDQPQHF. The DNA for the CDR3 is TGTGCCACCTCGGGGCTTACGGATCAGCCCCAGCATTTT.

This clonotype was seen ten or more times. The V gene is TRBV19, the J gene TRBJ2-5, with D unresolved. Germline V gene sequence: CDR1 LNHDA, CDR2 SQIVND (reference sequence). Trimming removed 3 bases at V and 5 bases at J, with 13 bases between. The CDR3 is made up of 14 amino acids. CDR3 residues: CASSMGLRAETQYF. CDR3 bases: TGTGCCAGTAGTATGGGTCTTAGGGCGGAGACCCAGTACTTC.

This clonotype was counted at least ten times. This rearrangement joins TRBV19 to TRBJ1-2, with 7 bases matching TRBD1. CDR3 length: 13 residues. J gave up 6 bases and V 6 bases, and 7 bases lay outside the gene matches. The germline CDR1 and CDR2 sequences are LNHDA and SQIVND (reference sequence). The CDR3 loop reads CASRYDRVDGYTF. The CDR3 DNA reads TGTGCCAGTAGGTATGACAGGGTAGATGGCTACACCTTC.

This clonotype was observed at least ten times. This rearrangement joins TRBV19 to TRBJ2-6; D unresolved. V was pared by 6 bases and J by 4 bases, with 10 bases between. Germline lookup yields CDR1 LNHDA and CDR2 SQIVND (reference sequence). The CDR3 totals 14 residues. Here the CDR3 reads CASSPPSGANVLTF. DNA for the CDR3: TGTGCCAGTAGCCCACCCAGCGGGGCCAACGTCCTGACTTTC. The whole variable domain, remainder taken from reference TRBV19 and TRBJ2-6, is DGGITQSPKYLFRKEGQNVTLSCEQNLNHDAMYWYRQDPGQGLRLIYYSQIVNDFQKGDIAEGYSVSREKKESFPLTVTSAQKNPTAFYLCASSPPSGANVLTFGAGSRLTVL.

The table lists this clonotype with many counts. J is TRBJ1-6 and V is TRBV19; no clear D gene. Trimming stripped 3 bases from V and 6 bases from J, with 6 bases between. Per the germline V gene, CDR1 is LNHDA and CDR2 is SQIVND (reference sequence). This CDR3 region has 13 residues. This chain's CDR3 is CASSISSNSPLHF. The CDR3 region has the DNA TGTGCCAGTAGTATCAGCTCTAATTCACCCCTCCACTTT.

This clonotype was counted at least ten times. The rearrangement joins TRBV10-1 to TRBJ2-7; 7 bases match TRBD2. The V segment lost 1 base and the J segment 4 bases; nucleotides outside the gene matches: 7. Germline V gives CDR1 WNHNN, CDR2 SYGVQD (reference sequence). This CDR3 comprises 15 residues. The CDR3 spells CASSELNSGPYEQYF. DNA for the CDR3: TGCGCCAGCAGTGAGTTGAATAGCGGGCCTTACGAGCAGTACTTC.